The clone carrying this T cell receptor beta chain was seen ten or more times. This CDR3 is 13 amino acids long. The V gene lost 2 bases and the J gene lost 1 base, with 6 bases spanning the gap. CDR1 and CDR2 (germline): SGHRS, YFSETQ. The data belong to a study of neurological immune-mediated disorders. TCRdb itself ran the 5' RACE reads through MiXCR, one entry per CDR3 protein. The sample includes about 74,000 distinct CDR3 sequences, 4% to 6% of them seen just once. This chain uses TRBV5-1 with TRBJ2-5; D not certain. The source material was PBMCs. The sequence was obtained from a young man with multiple sclerosis. CDR3 protein: CASSFRTQETQYF. Written as DNA, the CDR3 is TGCGCCAGCAGCTTCCGGACCCAAGAGACCCAGTACTTC.